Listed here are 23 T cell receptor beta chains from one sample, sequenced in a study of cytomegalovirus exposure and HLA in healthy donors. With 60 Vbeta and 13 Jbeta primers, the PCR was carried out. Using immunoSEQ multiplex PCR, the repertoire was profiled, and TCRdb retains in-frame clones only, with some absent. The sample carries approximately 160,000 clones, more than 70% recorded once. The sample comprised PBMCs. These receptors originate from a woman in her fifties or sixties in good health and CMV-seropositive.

CDR3 in DNA: TGTGCCAGCAGGAAGCGAGACAGGGACGCATATGGCTACACCTTC. Amino acid sequence: CASRKRDRDAYGYTF. This sequence joins TRBV6-4 and TRBJ1-2; 7 bases are shared with TRBD1. This CDR3 has 15 amino acids. Trimming cost V 6 bases and J 5 bases; bases outside gene matches: 12. Germline CDR1 is MRHNA and CDR2 is SNTAGT.

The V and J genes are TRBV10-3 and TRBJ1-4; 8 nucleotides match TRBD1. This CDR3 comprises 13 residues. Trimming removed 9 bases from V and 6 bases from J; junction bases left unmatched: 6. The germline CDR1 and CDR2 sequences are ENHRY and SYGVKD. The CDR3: CAIGTGGDEKLFF. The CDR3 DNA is TGTGCCATAGGGACAGGCGGGGATGAAAAACTGTTTTTT.

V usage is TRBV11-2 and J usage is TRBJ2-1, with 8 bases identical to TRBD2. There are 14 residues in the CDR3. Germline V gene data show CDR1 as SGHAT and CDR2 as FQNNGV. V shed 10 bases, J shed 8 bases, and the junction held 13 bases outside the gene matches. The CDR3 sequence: CATAPGRAMDEQFF. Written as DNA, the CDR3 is TGTGCCACAGCACCCGGGAGGGCCATGGATGAGCAGTTCTTC.

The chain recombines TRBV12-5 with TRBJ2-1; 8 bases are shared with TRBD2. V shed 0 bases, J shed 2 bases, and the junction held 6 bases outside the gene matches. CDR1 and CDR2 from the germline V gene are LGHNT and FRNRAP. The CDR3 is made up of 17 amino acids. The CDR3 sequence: CASGLVNLAGTYNEQFF. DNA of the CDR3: TGTGCTAGTGGTTTGGTCAACCTAGCGGGTACCTACAATGAGCAGTTCTTC.

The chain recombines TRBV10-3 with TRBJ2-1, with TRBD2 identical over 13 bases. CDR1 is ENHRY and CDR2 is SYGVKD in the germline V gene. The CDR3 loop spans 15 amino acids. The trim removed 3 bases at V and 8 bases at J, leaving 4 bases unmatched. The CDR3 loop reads CAISDRTSGSHEQFF. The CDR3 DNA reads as TGTGCCATCAGTGACAGGACTAGCGGGAGCCATGAGCAGTTCTTC.

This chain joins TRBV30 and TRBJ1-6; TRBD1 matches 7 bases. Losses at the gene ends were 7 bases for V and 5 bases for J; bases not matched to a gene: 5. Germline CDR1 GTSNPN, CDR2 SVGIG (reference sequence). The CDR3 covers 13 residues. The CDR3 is CAYQGQHNSPLHF. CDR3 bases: TGTGCCTACCAGGGACAGCATAATTCACCCCTCCACTTT.

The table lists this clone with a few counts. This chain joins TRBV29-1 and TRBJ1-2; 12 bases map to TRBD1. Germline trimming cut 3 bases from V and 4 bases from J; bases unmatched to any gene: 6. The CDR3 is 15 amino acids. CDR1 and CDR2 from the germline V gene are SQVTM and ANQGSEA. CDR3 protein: CSVDSRDRGPYGYTF. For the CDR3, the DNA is TGCAGCGTTGACAGCCGGGACAGGGGGCCCTATGGCTACACCTTC.

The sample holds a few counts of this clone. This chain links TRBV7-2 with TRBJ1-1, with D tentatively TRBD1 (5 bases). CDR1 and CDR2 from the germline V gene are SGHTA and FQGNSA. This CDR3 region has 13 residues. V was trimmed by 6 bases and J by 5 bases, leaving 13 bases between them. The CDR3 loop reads CASSWPGATEAFF. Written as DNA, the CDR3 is TGTGCCAGCAGTTGGCCTGGGGCGACTGAAGCTTTCTTT. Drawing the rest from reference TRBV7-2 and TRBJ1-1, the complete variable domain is GAGVSQSPSNKVTEKGKDVELRCDPISGHTALYWYRQSLGQGLEFLIYFQGNSAPDKSGLPSDRFSAERTGGSVSTLTIQRTQQEDSAVYLCASSWPGATEAFFGQGTRLTVV.

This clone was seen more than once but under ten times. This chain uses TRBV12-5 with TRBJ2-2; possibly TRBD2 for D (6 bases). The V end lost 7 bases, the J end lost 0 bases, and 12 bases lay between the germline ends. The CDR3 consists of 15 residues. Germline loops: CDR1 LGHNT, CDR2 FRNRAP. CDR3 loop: CASAWGESNTGELFF. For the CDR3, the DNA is TGTGCTAGTGCCTGGGGGGAGTCGAACACCGGGGAGCTGTTTTTT. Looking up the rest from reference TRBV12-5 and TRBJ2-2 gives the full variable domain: DARVTQTPRHKVTEMGQEVTMRCQPILGHNTVFWYRQTMMQGLELLAYFRNRAPLDDSGMPKDRFSAEMPDATLATLKIQPSEPRDSAVYFCASAWGESNTGELFFGEGSRLTVL.

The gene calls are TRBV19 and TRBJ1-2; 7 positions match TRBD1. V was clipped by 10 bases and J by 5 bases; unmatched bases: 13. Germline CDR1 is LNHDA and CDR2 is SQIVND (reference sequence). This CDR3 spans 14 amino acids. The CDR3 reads CATLPGGLPYGYTF. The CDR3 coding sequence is TGTGCCACCCTCCCAGGGGGACTTCCTTATGGCTACACCTTC.

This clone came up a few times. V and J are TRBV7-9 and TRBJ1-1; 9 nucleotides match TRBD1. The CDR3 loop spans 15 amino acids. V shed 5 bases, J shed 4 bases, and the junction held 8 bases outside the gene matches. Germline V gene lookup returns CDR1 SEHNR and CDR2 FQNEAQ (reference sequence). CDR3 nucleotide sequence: TGTGCCAGCAGCCCCTCGGGACAGGGAACCACTGAAGCTTTCTTT. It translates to CASSPSGQGTTEAFF.

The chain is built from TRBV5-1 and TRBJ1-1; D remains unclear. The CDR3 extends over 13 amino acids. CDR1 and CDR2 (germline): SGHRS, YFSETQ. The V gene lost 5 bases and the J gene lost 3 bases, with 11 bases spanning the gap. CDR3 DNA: TGCGCCAGCAGATTAGGGAGGGACACTGAAGCTTTCTTT. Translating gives CASRLGRDTEAFF.

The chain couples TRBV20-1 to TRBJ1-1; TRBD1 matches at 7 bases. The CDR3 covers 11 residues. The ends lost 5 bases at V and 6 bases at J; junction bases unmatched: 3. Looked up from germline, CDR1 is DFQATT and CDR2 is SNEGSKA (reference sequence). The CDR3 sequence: CSAQTGSEAFF. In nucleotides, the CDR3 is TGCAGTGCTCAGACAGGGTCTGAAGCTTTCTTT.

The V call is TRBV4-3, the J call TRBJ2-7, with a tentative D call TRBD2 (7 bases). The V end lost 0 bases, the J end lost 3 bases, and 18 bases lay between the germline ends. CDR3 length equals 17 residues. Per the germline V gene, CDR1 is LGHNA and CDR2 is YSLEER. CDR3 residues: CASSQELTGRVGYEQYF. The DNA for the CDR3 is TGCGCCAGCAGCCAAGAACTTACAGGGAGGGTAGGCTACGAGCAGTACTTC.

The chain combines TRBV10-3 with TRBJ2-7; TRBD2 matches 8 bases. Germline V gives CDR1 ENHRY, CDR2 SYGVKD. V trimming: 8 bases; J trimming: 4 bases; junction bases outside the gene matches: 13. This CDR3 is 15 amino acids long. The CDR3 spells CAIGPGLADGYEQYF. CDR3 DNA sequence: TGTGCCATCGGGCCAGGACTAGCCGACGGATACGAGCAGTACTTC.

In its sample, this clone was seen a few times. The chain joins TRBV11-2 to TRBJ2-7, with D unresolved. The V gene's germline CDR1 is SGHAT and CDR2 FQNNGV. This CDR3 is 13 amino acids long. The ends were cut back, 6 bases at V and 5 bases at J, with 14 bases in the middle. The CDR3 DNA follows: TGTGCCAGCAGGACCGACACCGCGAACGAGCAGTACTTC. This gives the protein CASRTDTANEQYF. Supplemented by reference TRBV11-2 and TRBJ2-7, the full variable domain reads EAGVAQSPRYKIIEKRQSVAFWCNPISGHATLYWYQQILGQGPKLLIQFQNNGVVDDSQLPKDRFSAERLKGVDSTLKIQPAKLEDSAVYLCASRTDTANEQYFGPGTRLTVT.

The CDR3 DNA sequence: TGCGCCAGCAGCTTGGTGAGGGACAATCAGCCCCAGCATTTT. Its protein is CASSLVRDNQPQHF. The chain links TRBV5-1 to TRBJ1-5; D ambiguous. CDR3 size: 14 residues. Germline values: CDR1 SGHRS, CDR2 YFSETQ. V shed 0 bases and J shed 3 bases, with 7 bases lying between them.

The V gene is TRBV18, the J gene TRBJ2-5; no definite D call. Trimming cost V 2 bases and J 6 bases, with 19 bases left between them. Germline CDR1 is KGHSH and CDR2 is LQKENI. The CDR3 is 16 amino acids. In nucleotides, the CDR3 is TGTGCCAGCTCACCAGTACCGGGTACCAAGAGGAAGACCCAGTACTTC. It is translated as CASSPVPGTKRKTQYF.

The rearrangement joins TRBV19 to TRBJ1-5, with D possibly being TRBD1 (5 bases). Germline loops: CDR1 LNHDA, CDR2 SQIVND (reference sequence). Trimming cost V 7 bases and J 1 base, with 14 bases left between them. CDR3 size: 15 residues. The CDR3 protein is CASTYRGSSNQPQHF. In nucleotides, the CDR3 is TGTGCCAGTACGTACCGGGGGTCCAGCAATCAGCCCCAGCATTTT.

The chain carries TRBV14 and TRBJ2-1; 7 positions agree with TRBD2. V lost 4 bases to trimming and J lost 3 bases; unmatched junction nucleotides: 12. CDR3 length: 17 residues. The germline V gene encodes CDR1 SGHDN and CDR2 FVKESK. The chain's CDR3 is CASSPEPRAGVYNEQFF. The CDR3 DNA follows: TGTGCCAGCAGCCCGGAACCCAGGGCGGGAGTCTACAATGAGCAGTTCTTC.

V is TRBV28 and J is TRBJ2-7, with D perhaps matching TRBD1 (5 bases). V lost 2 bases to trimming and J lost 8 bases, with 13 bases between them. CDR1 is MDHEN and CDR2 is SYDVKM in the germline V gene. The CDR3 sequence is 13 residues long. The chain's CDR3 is CASSLVQGAKQYF. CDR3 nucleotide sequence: TGTGCCAGCAGTTTAGTTCAAGGGGCGAAGCAGTACTTC. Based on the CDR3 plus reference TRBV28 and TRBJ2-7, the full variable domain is DVKVTQSSRYLVKRTGEKVFLECVQDMDHENMFWYRQDPGLGLRLIYFSYDVKMKEKGDIPEGYSVSREKKERFSLILESASTNQTSMYLCASSLVQGAKQYFGPGTRLTVT.

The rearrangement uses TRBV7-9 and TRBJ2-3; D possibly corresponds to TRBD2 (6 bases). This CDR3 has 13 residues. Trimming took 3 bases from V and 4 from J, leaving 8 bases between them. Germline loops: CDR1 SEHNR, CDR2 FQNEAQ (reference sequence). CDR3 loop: CASSFREADTQYF. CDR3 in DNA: TGTGCCAGCAGCTTTAGGGAGGCAGATACGCAGTATTTT.

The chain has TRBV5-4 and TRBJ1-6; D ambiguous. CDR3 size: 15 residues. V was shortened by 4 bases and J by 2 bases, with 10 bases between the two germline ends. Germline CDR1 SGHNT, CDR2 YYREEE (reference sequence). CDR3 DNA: TGTGCCAGCAGCAGTGGAGTGCCCTATAATTCACCCCTCCACTTT. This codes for CASSSGVPYNSPLHF. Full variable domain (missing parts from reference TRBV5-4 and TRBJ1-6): ETGVTQSPTHLIKTRGQQVTLRCSSQSGHNTVSWYQQALGQGPQFIFQYYREEENGRGNFPPRFSGLQFPNYSSELNVNALELDDSALYLCASSSGVPYNSPLHFGNGTRLTVT.